The T cell receptor beta chain under discussion was sequenced for a study of T cell responses to AZD1222 COVID-19 vaccine. Whole-study results and caveats: Rises in breadth and depth of Spike-specific TCRs came after two AZD1222 doses. Repertoire sampling occurred only after the peak T cell response. White British people made up most donors, females outnumbered males, and clonal diversity was possibly underestimated.

Data came from immunoSEQ multiplex PCR; TCRdb stores just in-frame clones and leaves some out. The sample carries more than 110,000 clones, about nine tenths recorded once. This CDR3 contains 16 residues. The ends were cut back, 4 bases at V and 0 bases at J, with 15 bases in the middle. From germline, CDR1 is LGHNA and CDR2 YSLEER. Researchers grouped second doses given at about 4 or about 12 weeks into one pool. Comments on this clone: Its antigen is undetermined.

The genes are TRBV4-3 and TRBJ1-1; the D is unclear. This TCR was recovered from an adult who received the AZD1222 COVID-19 vaccine. The sample here was peripheral blood, taken 28 days after the second AZD1222 dose. This CDR3 is CASSPEGHSMNTEAFF. The CDR3 DNA is TGCGCCAGCAGCCCGGAAGGTCACAGTATGAACACTGAAGCTTTCTTT.